This record concerns one T cell receptor (beta chain) sequence. V lost 4 bases, J lost 1 base, and 6 bases stayed unmatched. Per the germline V gene, CDR1 is DFQATT and CDR2 is SNEGSKA (reference sequence). This CDR3 contains 14 residues. The source of the sample is a study of CD8 T cells in Susac syndrome. It was with random hexamers that about 0.45 to 1 ug RNA was reverse transcribed. Amplification of TCR beta CDR3 by immunoSEQ multiplex PCR spanned 54 Vbeta and 13 Jbeta. Each CDR3 protein gets one entry after TCRdb re-called the immunoSEQ multiplex PCR reads with MiXCR. Counted here are some 190,000 distinct CDR3 sequences, 95% occurring once; the ten biggest clones make up approximately 0.094%.

This clonotype was sampled from a human donor in good health. V usage is TRBV20-1 and J usage is TRBJ2-7, with 8 bases aligning to TRBD1. Sequencing was performed on CD4+ T cells from PBMCs. The CDR3 loop reads CSATKTGESYEQYV. The CDR3 DNA follows: TGCAGTGCTACCAAGACAGGGGAATCCTACGAGCAGTACGTC.